This TCR beta chain derives from a study of follicular helper T cells after annual influenza vaccination. Overall study: Across the 2013-2014, 2014-2015 and 2015-2016 vaccination seasons, some subjects were resampled.

TCRdb keeps only in-frame clones here, not all; method: immunoSEQ multiplex PCR. This table holds some 11,000 clones, 65% to 85% found once. Germline CDR1 and CDR2: SEHNR and FQNEAQ (reference sequence). Trimming took 6 bases from V and 0 from J; bases not matched to a gene: 6. The CDR3 loop spans 15 amino acids. Donors were community-dwelling with no influenza vaccine in the prior 6 months. Excluded were substance abuse, HIV/AIDS, active cancer, immunomodulatory drugs and active illness. Between roughly 35 and 100 mL of blood was drawn per time point. The receptor was isolated from an adult who received the influenza vaccine. Sequencing was performed on CXCR5- memory CD4+ T cells sorted from blood, taken 6 weeks after influenza vaccination. The rearrangement joins TRBV7-9 to TRBJ2-3; 7 bases agree with TRBD1. The CDR3 coding sequence is TGTGCCAGCAGTCCGCAGGGGGTCAGCACAGATACGCAGTATTTT. This gives the protein CASSPQGVSTDTQYF.